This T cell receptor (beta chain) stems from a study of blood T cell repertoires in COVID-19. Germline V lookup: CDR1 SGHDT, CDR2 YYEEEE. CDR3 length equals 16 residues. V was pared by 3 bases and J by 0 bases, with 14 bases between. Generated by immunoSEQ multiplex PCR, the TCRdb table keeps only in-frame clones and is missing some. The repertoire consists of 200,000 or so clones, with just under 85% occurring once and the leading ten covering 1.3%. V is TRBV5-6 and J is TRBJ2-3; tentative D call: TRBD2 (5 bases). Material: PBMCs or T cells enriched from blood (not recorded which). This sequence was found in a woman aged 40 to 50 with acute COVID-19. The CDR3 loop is CASSSTLARSTDTQYF. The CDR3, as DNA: TGTGCCAGCAGCTCCACCTTAGCGAGAAGCACAGATACGCAGTATTTT.